These 21 T cell receptor beta chains originate from one sample sequenced in a study of blood T cell repertoires in COVID-19. Here immunoSEQ multiplex PCR was the method, and the copy in TCRdb shows in-frame clones only, minus some. This sample yields fewer than 350,000 clones, of which approximately 81% are seen a single time; about 2.9% belongs to the top ten. The specimen sequenced was peripheral blood. These receptors all stem from a woman aged 55-75 years with active or convalescent COVID-19.

This rearrangement joins TRBV5-1 to TRBJ1-2, with 9 bases that match TRBD1. V trimming: 2 bases; J trimming: 4 bases; junction bases outside the gene matches: 3. Germline V gene lookup returns CDR1 SGHRS and CDR2 YFSETQ. This CDR3 contains 14 residues. The CDR3 DNA reads TGCGCCAGCAGCTTCCAGGGACAGGGCTATGGCTACACCTTC. Translation gives CASSFQGQGYGYTF.

The V call is TRBV18, the J call TRBJ2-7, with 8 bases fitting TRBD1. The CDR3 runs to 14 residues. With 3 bases clipped from V and 3 bases from J, the junction kept 4 bases outside the gene matches. Looked up from germline, CDR1 is KGHSH and CDR2 is LQKENI. DNA for the CDR3: TGTGCCAGCTCACCCGACGGACAGGGCTACGAGCAGTACTTC. Amino acids: CASSPDGQGYEQYF.

The chain links TRBV19 to TRBJ2-2; no firm D call. Germline V gives CDR1 LNHDA, CDR2 SQIVND (reference sequence). This CDR3 is 13 amino acids long. The V gene lost 5 bases and the J gene lost 1 base, with 5 bases spanning the gap. The chain's CDR3 is CASSFGNTGELFF. The CDR3 coding sequence is TGTGCCAGTAGTTTCGGGAACACCGGGGAGCTGTTTTTT.

The rearrangement uses TRBV14 and TRBJ1-3; D is unresolved. V was shortened by 0 bases and J by 3 bases, with 3 bases between the two germline ends. CDR1 is SGHDN and CDR2 is FVKESK in the germline V gene. The length of the CDR3 is 13 residues. The CDR3 protein is CASSQELGNTIYF. Here the CDR3 DNA reads TGTGCCAGCAGCCAAGAACTTGGAAACACCATATATTTT.

The chain uses TRBV7-2 and TRBJ1-6; D is undetermined. Germline CDR1 and CDR2: SGHTA and FQGNSA. The germline V and J ends were trimmed by 5 bases and 0 bases, with 14 bases remaining between them. The CDR3 length is 17 residues. CDR3: CASSLGIPSSYNSPLHF. In DNA, the CDR3 is TGTGCCAGCAGCCTAGGAATCCCGAGCTCCTATAATTCACCCCTCCACTTT.

The chain carries TRBV6-1 and TRBJ1-2, with 10 positions matching TRBD1. Germline values: CDR1 MNHNS, CDR2 SASEGT. Unmatched junction bases numbered 7, after V lost 3 bases and J lost 6 bases. The CDR3 runs 15 residues. CDR3 in amino acids: CASSDRDRGSNGYTF. In DNA, the CDR3 is TGTGCCAGCAGTGATCGGGACAGGGGATCAAATGGCTACACCTTC.

The chain recombines TRBV24-1 with TRBJ1-2; a possible D gene is TRBD1 (5 bases). CDR1 KGHDR and CDR2 SFDVKD come from the germline V gene. The CDR3 spans 16 residues. Deletions cut 1 base from V and 0 bases from J, with 11 bases between. CDR3 loop: CATSDLWGVANYGYTF. CDR3 DNA sequence: TGTGCCACCAGTGATTTATGGGGGGTAGCTAACTATGGCTACACCTTC.

This sequence joins TRBV6-5 and TRBJ2-5; 8 bases agree with TRBD1. This CDR3 has 14 amino acids. In germline, CDR1 is MNHEY, CDR2 SVGAGI. Trimming cost V 4 bases and J 0 bases; bases outside gene matches: 1. This CDR3 is CASSLTGDQETQYF. The CDR3 coding sequence is TGTGCCAGCAGTTTGACAGGGGACCAAGAGACCCAGTACTTC.

J is TRBJ2-7 and V is TRBV5-6, with 9 bases aligning to TRBD2. The CDR3 is made up of 17 amino acids. V lost 3 bases, J lost 1 base, and 11 bases stayed unmatched. From germline, CDR1 is SGHDT and CDR2 YYEEEE. Here the CDR3 DNA reads TGTGCCAGCAGCTACGGGACTCTGGCGGGGGGGTCCTACGAGCAGTACTTC. Translated, it gives CASSYGTLAGGSYEQYF.

This chain links TRBV14 with TRBJ2-7, with 8 bases matching TRBD2. J was trimmed by 0 bases and V by 5 bases; bases with no gene match: 6. CDR1 and CDR2 (germline): SGHDN, FVKESK. The CDR3 consists of 15 residues. The CDR3: CASSYGGAPSYEQYF. The CDR3 region has the DNA TGTGCCAGCAGCTACGGGGGGGCTCCCTCCTACGAGCAGTACTTC.

The gene calls are TRBV10-1 and TRBJ1-1; 7 positions agree with TRBD1. The germline V gene has CDR1 WNHNN and CDR2 SYGVQD (reference sequence). This CDR3 comprises 11 residues. V shed 4 bases, J shed 8 bases, and the junction held 1 base outside the gene matches. CDR3 DNA sequence: TGCGCCAGCAGTGGAGGGGGCGAAGCTTTCTTT. This codes for CASSGGGEAFF.

This chain links TRBV5-6 with TRBJ1-4; D unclear. Germline V CDR1 and CDR2: SGHDT, YYEEEE. The CDR3 has 14 amino acids. V was cut by 2 bases and J by 7 bases, with 12 bases left in between. CDR3 in amino acids: CASSFREAGEKLFF. The CDR3 DNA is TGTGCCAGCAGCTTTCGGGAGGCGGGTGAAAAACTGTTTTTT.

The chain has TRBV27 and TRBJ2-2; tentatively, D is TRBD1 (7 bases). Trimming cost V 5 bases and J 0 bases, with 13 bases left between them. CDR1 and CDR2 (germline): MNHEY, SMNVEV (reference sequence). The CDR3 extends over 16 amino acids. The CDR3: CASSPDRDSNTGELFF. As DNA, the CDR3 is TGTGCCAGCAGTCCCGACAGGGACTCGAACACCGGGGAGCTGTTTTTT.

The rearrangement joins TRBV19 to TRBJ1-2; weak D call: TRBD1 (6 bases). CDR3 length: 13 residues. The germline V gene encodes CDR1 LNHDA and CDR2 SQIVND (reference sequence). V was pared by 10 bases and J by 8 bases, with 20 bases between. The CDR3 reads CATNWGGIEGYTF. CDR3 in DNA: TGTGCCACCAACTGGGGGGGCATAGAAGGCTACACCTTC.

This chain connects TRBV25-1 to TRBJ1-2; 7 bases map to TRBD1. V gave up 6 bases and J gave up 4 bases; unmatched junction bases: 8. Germline V lookup: CDR1 MGHDK, CDR2 SYGVNS. The CDR3 has 14 residues. The CDR3 loop reads CASRSSGGGYGYTF. The DNA for the CDR3 is TGTGCCAGCAGATCTTCAGGGGGAGGCTATGGCTACACCTTC.

The chain links TRBV6-5 to TRBJ2-5; 11 positions agree with TRBD2. CDR1 and CDR2 from the germline V gene are MNHEY and SVGAGI. The CDR3 extends over 14 amino acids. V was pared by 8 bases and J by 5 bases, with 7 bases of the junction left unmatched. The CDR3 sequence: CASHSGGAAETQYF. The DNA for the CDR3 is TGTGCCAGCCATAGCGGGGGGGCCGCGGAGACCCAGTACTTC.

Only one count was recorded for this clone. The CDR3 DNA sequence: TGTGCCAGCAGCGTAAGCACAGATACGCAGTATTTT. This sequence encodes CASSVSTDTQYF. V usage is TRBV7-9 and J usage is TRBJ2-3; D not certain. Deletions cut 5 bases from V and 0 bases from J, with 3 bases between. Germline loops: CDR1 SEHNR, CDR2 FQNEAQ (reference sequence). The CDR3 spans 12 residues.

The V gene is TRBV9, the J gene TRBJ2-2, with D maybe TRBD2 (6 bases). The CDR3 is 14 amino acids. Germline V CDR1 and CDR2: SGDLS, YYNGEE. V was shortened by 4 bases and J by 3 bases, with 10 bases between the two germline ends. DNA of the CDR3: TGTGCCAGCAGCAACGGAGGGGACACCGGGGAGCTGTTTTTT. It translates to CASSNGGDTGELFF.

This clone was observed a single time. The rearrangement links TRBV6-5 to TRBJ2-5; 8 positions agree with TRBD1. Unmatched junction bases numbered 2, after V lost 1 base and J lost 1 base. CDR1 MNHEY and CDR2 SVGAGI come from the germline V gene. The CDR3 runs to 15 residues. The CDR3: CASSYWTGTQETQYF. CDR3 DNA: TGTGCCAGCAGTTACTGGACAGGGACCCAAGAGACCCAGTACTTC.

This chain connects TRBV5-8 to TRBJ1-6; TRBD1 matches 7 bases. V lost 3 bases, J lost 9 bases, and 9 bases stayed unmatched. The CDR3 runs 15 residues. Germline V gene data show CDR1 as SGHTS and CDR2 as YDEGEE. The CDR3 loop is CASSSVRQGTSPLHF. The CDR3, as DNA: TGTGCCAGCAGCTCGGTCCGACAGGGAACTTCACCCCTCCACTTT.

A single count supports this clone. The chain uses TRBV5-1 and TRBJ2-1; TRBD1 agrees at 10 bases. Germline V gene sequence: CDR1 SGHRS, CDR2 YFSETQ. The J segment lost 7 bases and the V segment lost 2 bases, leaving 6 bases of the junction unmatched. The CDR3 is 15 residues long. CDR3 bases: TGCGCCAGCAGCTTCTCCGGGACAGGGGAAAATGAGCAGTTCTTC. Its translation is CASSFSGTGENEQFF.